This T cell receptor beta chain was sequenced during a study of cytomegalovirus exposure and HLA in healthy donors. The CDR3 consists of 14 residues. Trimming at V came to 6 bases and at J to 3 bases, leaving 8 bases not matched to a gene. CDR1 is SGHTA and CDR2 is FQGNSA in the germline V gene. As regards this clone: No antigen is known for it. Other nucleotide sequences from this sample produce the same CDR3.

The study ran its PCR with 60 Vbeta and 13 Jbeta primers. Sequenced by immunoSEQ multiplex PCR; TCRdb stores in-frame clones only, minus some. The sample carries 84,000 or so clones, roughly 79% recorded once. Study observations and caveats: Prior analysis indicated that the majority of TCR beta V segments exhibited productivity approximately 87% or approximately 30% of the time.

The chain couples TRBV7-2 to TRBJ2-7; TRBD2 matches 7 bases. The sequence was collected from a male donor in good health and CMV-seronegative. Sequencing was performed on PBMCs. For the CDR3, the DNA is TGTGCCAGCAGTCTTTTGGGGGGGGGCTACGAGCAGTACTTC. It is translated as CASSLLGGGYEQYF. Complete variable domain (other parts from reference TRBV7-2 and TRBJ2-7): GAGVSQSPSNKVTEKGKDVELRCDPISGHTALYWYRQSLGQGLEFLIYFQGNSAPDKSGLPSDRFSAERTGGSVSTLTIQRTQQEDSAVYLCASSLLGGGYEQYFGPGTRLTVT.